The T cell receptor (beta chain) described here comes from a study of blood T cell repertoires in COVID-19. Overall study: Acute-phase and convalescent COVID-19 samples originated in the United States, Italy and Spain. From T cells, B-cell-depleted T cells, or PBMCs came the material, which was cDNA or gDNA.

CDR1 MNHEY and CDR2 SMNVEV come from the germline V gene (reference sequence). The CDR3 is made up of 14 amino acids. Trimming at V came to 5 bases and at J to 10 bases, leaving 11 bases not matched to a gene. As handled by the study authors: Estimates of nucleated cell counts were drawn from the amplification of reference gene primers. TCRdb's table, derived via immunoSEQ multiplex PCR, lists solely in-frame clones and lacks some. V, J and clone size derive from that table, while D and trimming were established from the DNA sequence. This table has around 97,000 clones, roughly 90% appearing once. The sample taken for sequencing was peripheral blood. This clonotype was sampled from a woman between 55 and 75 years old with acute or convalescent COVID-19. The chain is built from TRBV27 and TRBJ1-3, with 7 bases aligning to TRBD1. The CDR3 DNA reads TGTGCCAGCAGTATACGGACAGGCAATCCTACCATATATTTT. Translation gives CASSIRTGNPTIYF.